This T cell receptor (beta chain) was obtained from a study of CD8+ T cells in alopecia areata. As to this clone: Its specificity is unknown.

Study-wide findings and caveats: For lesional scalp, especially alopecia totalis/universalis, clonality was higher than in normal scalp. Normal skin contains resident alphabeta T cells, and these are also sequenced in scalp samples.

The germline CDR1 and CDR2 sequences are SGDLS and YYNGEE. The CDR3 extends over 15 amino acids. Deletions cut 0 bases from V and 3 bases from J, with 9 bases between. RNA extraction and reverse transcription yielded cDNA as sequencing template. Method: immunoSEQ multiplex PCR; TCRdb's copy keeps in-frame clones and lacks some. The table includes about 200,000 clones, more than 50% detected once. Sorting of CD4+ and CD8+ T cells was performed on PBMCs. The TCR comes from a human donor in good health. The chain employs TRBV9 and TRBJ1-4; D possibly corresponds to TRBD1 (5 bases). Specimen: CD8+ T cells sorted from blood. CDR3 nucleotides: TGTGCCAGCAGCGTAGGGGCAGGGTCTAATGAAAAACTGTTTTTT. Translated: CASSVGAGSNEKLFF. Complete variable domain (other parts from reference TRBV9 and TRBJ1-4): DSGVTQTPKHLITATGQRVTLRCSPRSGDLSVYWYQQSLDQGLQFLIQYYNGEERAKGNILERFSAQQFPDLHSELNLSSLELGDSALYFCASSVGAGSNEKLFFGSGTQLSVL.